Listed here is a single TCR beta chain. This record belongs to a study of blood T cell repertoires in COVID-19. Turning to the study itself: There were acute and convalescent COVID-19 samples, and they came from the United States, Italy and Spain.

Trimming left V 9 bases short and J 0 bases short, with 17 bases between. There are 15 residues in the CDR3. Germline V gene sequence: CDR1 MDHEN, CDR2 SYDVKM. Source study methods: Quantification of nucleated cells was approximated via reference gene primer amplification. Sequencing used immunoSEQ multiplex PCR; TCRdb keeps in-frame clones, though not all of them. V and J calls and clone size come straight from that table; D and trimming were deduced from the DNA. The sample records some 80,000 clones, approximately 80% being singletons. Sequenced material: peripheral blood. The chain has TRBV28 and TRBJ1-1; no firm D call. The receptor was derived from a man older than 75 with acute or convalescent COVID-19. The CDR3 DNA is TGTGCCAGTTGTCCGGGGTCCTACATGAACACTGAAGCTTTCTTT. The encoded protein is CASCPGSYMNTEAFF.